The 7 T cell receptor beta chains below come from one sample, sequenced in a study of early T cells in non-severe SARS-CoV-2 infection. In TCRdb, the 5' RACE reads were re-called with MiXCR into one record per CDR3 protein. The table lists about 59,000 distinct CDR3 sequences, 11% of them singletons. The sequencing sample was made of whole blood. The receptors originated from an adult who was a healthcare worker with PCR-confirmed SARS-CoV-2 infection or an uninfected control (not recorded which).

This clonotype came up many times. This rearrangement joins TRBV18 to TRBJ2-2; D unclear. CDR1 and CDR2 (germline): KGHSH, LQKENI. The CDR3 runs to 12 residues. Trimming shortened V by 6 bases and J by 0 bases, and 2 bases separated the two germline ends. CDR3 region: CASSTNTGELFF. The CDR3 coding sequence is TGTGCCAGCTCGACGAACACCGGGGAGCTGTTTTTT.

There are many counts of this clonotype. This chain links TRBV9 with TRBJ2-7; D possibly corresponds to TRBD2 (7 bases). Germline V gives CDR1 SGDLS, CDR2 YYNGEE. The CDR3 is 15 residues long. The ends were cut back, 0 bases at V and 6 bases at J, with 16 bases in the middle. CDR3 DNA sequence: TGTGCCAGCAGCGTAGCTACAGGGAGGGAAAGCGAGCAGTACTTC. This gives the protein CASSVATGRESEQYF.

For the CDR3, the DNA is TGTGCCAGCACCGGGGGGGACACAGATACGCAGTATTTT. Encoded protein: CASTGGDTDTQYF. This chain links TRBV2 with TRBJ2-3, with 8 bases aligning to TRBD2. This CDR3 comprises 13 residues. The ends lost 7 bases at V and 2 bases at J; junction bases unmatched: 2. Germline-derived CDR1 and CDR2 are SNHLY and FYNNEI. Supplemented by reference TRBV2 and TRBJ2-3, the full variable domain reads EPEVTQTPSHQVTQMGQEVILRCVPISNHLYFYWYRQILGQKVEFLVSFYNNEISEKSEIFDDQFSVERPDGSNFTLKIRSTKLEDSAMYFCASTGGDTDTQYFGPGTRLTVL.

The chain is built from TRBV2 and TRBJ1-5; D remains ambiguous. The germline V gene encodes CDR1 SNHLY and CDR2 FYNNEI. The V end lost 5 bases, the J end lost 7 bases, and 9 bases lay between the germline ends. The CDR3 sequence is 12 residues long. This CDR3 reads CASSFSRQPQHF. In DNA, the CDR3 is TGTGCCAGCAGTTTTTCGCGGCAGCCCCAGCATTTT.

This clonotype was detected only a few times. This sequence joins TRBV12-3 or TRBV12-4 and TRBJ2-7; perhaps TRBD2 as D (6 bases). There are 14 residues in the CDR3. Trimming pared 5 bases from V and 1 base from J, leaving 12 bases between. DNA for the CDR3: TGTGCCAGCAGTCCCAGGGACTCATCCTACGAGCAGTACTTC. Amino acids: CASSPRDSSYEQYF.

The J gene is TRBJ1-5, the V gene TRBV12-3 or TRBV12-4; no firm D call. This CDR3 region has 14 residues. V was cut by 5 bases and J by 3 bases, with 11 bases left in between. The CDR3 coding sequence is TGTGCCAGCAGTGTCCTTGGATCCAATCAGCCCCAGCATTTT. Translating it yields CASSVLGSNQPQHF.

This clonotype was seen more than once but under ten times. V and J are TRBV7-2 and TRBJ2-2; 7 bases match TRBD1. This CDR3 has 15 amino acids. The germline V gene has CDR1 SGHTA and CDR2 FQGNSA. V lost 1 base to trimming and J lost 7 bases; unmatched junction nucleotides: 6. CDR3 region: CASSLGQGIGGELFF. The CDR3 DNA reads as TGTGCCAGCAGCTTAGGACAGGGAATAGGCGGGGAGCTGTTTTTT.